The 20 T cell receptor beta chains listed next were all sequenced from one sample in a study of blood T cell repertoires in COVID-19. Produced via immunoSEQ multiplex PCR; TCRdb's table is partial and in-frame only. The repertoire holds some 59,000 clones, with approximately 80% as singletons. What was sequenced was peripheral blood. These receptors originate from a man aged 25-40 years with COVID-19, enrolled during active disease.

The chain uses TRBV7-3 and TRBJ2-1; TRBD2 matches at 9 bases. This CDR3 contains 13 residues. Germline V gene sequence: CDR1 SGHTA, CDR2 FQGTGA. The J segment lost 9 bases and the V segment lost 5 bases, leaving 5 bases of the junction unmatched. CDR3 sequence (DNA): TGTGCCAGCAGCCCCGGACTAGCGTCTGAGCAGTTCTTC. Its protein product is CASSPGLASEQFF.

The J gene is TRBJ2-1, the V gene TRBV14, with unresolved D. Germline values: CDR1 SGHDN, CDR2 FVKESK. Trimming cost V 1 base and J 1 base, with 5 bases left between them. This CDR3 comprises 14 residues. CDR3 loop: CASSQGVSYNEQFF. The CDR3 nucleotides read TGTGCCAGCAGCCAAGGTGTATCCTACAATGAGCAGTTCTTC.

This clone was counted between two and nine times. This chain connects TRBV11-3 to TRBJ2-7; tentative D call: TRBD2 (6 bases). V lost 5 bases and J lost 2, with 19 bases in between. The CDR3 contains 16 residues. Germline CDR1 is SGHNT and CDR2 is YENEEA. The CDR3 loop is CASSDEMGGGTYEQYF. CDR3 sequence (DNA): TGTGCCAGCAGCGACGAGATGGGCGGAGGGACCTACGAGCAGTACTTC.

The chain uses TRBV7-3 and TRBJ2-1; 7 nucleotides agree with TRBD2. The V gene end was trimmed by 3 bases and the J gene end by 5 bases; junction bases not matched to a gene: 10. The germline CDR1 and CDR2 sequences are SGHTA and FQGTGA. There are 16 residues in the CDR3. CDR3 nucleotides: TGTGCCAGCAGCTTTTTCGGCGGGAGTTCACACAATGAGCAGTTCTTC. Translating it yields CASSFFGGSSHNEQFF. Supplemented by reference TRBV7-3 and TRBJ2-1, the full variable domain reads GAGVSQTPSNKVTEKGKYVELRCDPISGHTALYWYRQSLGQGPEFLIYFQGTGAADDSGLPNDRFFAVRPEGSVSTLKIQRTERGDSAVYLCASSFFGGSSHNEQFFGPGTRLTVL.

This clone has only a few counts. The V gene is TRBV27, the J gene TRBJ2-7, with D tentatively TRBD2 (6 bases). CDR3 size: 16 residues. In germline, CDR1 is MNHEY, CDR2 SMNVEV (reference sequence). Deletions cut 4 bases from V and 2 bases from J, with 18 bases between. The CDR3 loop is CASSSVFGGSAYEQYF. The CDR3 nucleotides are TGTGCCAGCAGTTCCGTCTTCGGGGGTTCGGCCTACGAGCAGTACTTC.

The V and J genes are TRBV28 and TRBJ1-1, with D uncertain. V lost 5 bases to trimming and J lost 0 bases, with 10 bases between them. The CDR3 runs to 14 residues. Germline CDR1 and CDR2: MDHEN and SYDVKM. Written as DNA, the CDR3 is TGTGCCAGCAGTGTACTTTGGTTGAACACTGAAGCTTTCTTT. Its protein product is CASSVLWLNTEAFF.

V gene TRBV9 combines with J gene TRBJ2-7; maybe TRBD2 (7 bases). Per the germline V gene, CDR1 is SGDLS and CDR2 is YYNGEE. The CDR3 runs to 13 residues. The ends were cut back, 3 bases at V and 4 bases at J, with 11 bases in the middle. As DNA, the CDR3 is TGTGCCAGCAGCGAGGAGGGGGGGTACGAGCAGTACTTC. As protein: CASSEEGGYEQYF.

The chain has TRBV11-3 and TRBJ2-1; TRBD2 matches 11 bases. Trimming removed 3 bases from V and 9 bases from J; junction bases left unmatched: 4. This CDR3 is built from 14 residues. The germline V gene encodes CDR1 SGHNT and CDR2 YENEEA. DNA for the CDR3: TGTGCCAGCAGCTTGACTAGCGGGGTGGCTGAGCAGTTCTTC. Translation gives CASSLTSGVAEQFF.

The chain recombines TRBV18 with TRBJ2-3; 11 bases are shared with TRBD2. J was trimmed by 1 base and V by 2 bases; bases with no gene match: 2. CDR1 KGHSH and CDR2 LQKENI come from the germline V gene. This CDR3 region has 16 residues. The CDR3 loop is CASSPTSGSGTDTQYF. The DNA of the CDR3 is TGTGCCAGCTCACCAACTAGCGGGAGTGGCACAGATACGCAGTATTTT.

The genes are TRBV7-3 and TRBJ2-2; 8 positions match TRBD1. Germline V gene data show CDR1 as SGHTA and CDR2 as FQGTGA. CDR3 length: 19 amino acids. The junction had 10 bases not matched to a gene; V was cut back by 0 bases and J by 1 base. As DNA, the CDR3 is TGTGCCAGCAGCTTAACCAAGTCTCCGGGACAGGAGAACACCGGGGAGCTGTTTTTT. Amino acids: CASSLTKSPGQENTGELFF.

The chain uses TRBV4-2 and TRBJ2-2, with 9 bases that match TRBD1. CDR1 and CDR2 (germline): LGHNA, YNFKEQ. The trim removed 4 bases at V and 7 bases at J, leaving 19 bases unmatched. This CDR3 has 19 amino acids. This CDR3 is CASSPILKPGQGPHGELFF. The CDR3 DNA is TGTGCCAGCAGCCCGATTCTGAAACCGGGACAGGGACCCCACGGGGAGCTGTTTTTT.

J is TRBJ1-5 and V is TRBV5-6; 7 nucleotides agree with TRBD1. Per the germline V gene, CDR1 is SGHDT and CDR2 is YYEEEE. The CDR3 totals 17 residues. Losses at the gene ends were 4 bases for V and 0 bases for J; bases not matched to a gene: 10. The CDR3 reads CASSLTGTAYSNQPQHF. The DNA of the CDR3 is TGTGCCAGCAGCCTAACCGGGACAGCTTATAGCAATCAGCCCCAGCATTTT.

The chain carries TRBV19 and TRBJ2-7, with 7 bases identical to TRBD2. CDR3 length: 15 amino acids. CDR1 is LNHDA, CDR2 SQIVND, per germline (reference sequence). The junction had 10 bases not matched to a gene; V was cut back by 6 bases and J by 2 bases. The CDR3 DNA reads TGTGCCAGTAGCCCTGGTGGGGCGGGGGCCTACGAGCAGTACTTC. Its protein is CASSPGGAGAYEQYF.

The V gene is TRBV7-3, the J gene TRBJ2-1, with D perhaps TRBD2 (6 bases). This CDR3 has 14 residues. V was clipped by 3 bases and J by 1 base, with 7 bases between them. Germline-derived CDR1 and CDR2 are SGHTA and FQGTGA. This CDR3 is CASSLEGSYNEQFF. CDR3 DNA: TGTGCCAGCAGCTTGGAGGGGTCCTACAATGAGCAGTTCTTC.

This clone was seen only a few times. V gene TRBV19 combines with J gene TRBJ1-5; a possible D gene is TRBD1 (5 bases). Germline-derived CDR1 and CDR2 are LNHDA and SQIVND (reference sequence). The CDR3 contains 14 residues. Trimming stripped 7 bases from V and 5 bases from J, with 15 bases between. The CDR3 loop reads CASISVWGDQPQHF. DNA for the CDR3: TGTGCCAGTATATCGGTATGGGGGGATCAGCCCCAGCATTTT.

The CDR3 DNA reads TGTGCCAGCAGCCCCTCTGGGGCCAGGCATTATGGCTACACCTTC. The encoded protein is CASSPSGARHYGYTF. V is TRBV5-4 and J is TRBJ1-2, with a tentative D call TRBD1 (5 bases). Trimming pared 4 bases from V and 5 bases from J, leaving 18 bases between. Looked up from germline, CDR1 is SGHNT and CDR2 is YYREEE (reference sequence). The CDR3 covers 15 residues.

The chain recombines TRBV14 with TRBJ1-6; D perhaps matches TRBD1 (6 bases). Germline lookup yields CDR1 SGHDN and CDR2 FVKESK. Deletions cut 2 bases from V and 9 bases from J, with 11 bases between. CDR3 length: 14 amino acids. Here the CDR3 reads CASSQTGRGSPLHF. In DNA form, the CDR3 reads TGTGCCAGCAGCCAAACAGGGAGGGGTTCACCCCTCCACTTT. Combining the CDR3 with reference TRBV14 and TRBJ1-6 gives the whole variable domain EAGVTQFPSHSVIEKGQTVTLRCDPISGHDNLYWYRRVMGKEIKFLLHFVKESKQDESGMPNNRFLAERTGGTYSTLKVQPAELEDSGVYFCASSQTGRGSPLHFGNGTRLTVT.

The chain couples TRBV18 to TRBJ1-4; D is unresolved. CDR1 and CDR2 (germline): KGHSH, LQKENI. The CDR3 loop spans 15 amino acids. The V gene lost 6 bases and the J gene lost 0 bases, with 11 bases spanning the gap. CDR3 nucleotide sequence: TGTGCCAGCTCTCTAGAGAGCTCAACTAATGAAAAACTGTTTTTT. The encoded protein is CASSLESSTNEKLFF. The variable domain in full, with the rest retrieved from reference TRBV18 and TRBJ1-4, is NAGVMQNPRHLVRRRGQEARLRCSPMKGHSHVYWYRQLPEEGLKFMVYLQKENIIDESGMPKERFSAEFPKEGPSILRIQQVVRGDSAAYFCASSLESSTNEKLFFGSGTQLSVL.

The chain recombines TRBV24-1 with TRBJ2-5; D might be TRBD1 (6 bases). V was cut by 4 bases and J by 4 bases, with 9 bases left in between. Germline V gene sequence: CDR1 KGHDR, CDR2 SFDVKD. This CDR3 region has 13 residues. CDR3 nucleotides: TGTGCCACCAGTGAGGTGGGGGCAGAGACCCAGTACTTC. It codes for CATSEVGAETQYF.

CDR3 sequence (DNA): TGCAGCGCCACTCGGGACAGAAACACCGGGGAGCTGTTTTTT. Translating gives CSATRDRNTGELFF. The V and J genes are TRBV29-1 and TRBJ2-2; 7 bases align to TRBD1. CDR3 size: 14 residues. From germline, CDR1 is SQVTM and CDR2 ANQGSEA. Trimming at V came to 7 bases and at J to 2 bases, leaving 7 bases not matched to a gene.